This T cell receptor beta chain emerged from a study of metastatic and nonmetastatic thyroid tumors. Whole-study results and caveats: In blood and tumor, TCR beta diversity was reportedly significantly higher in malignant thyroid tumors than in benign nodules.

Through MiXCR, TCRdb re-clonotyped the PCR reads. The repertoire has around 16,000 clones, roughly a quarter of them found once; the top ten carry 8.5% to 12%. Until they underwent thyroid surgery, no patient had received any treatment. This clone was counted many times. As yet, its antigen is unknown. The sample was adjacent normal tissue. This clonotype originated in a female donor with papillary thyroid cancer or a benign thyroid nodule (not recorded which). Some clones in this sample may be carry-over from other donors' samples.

CDR3: CAWTGTGYYNEQFF. In nucleotides, the CDR3 is TGTGCCTGGACCGGGACAGGGTACTACAATGAGCAGTTCTTC. The chain has TRBV30 and TRBJ2-1; 9 bases agree with TRBD1. V lost 4 bases to trimming and J lost 3 bases; unmatched junction nucleotides: 4. The CDR3 contains 14 residues. Germline CDR1 is GTSNPN and CDR2 is SVGIG (reference sequence).